The 5 T cell receptor beta chains below come from one sample, sequenced in a study of OX40 agonist ivuxolimab in advanced cancers. Data came from immunoSEQ multiplex PCR; TCRdb stores just in-frame clones and leaves some out. The data hold tens of thousands of clones, with approximately 78% observed a single time. The source was CD4+ or CD8+ T cells sorted from blood, collected in a trial of the OX40 agonist ivuxolimab. These receptors all come from an adult with an advanced solid tumor such as melanoma, head and neck, liver or kidney cancer.

The rearrangement links TRBV7-2 to TRBJ2-1; 7 bases align to TRBD2. Germline V gene sequence: CDR1 SGHTA, CDR2 FQGNSA. V lost 5 bases and J lost 4; bases outside the gene matches: 2. The CDR3 has 13 amino acids. Written as DNA, the CDR3 is TGTGCCAGCAGCCCCGGGGGGTACAATGAGCAGTTCTTC. Translated: CASSPGGYNEQFF.

The CDR3 DNA reads TGTGCCAGCTCACCTAACCCGGACATTGAAAAACTGTTTTTT. Translation: CASSPNPDIEKLFF. J is TRBJ1-4 and V is TRBV18, with D tentatively TRBD1 (5 bases). Between the trimmed V and J ends, which lost 3 bases and 7 bases, there was a span of 12 bases. The CDR3 loop spans 14 amino acids. The V gene's germline CDR1 is KGHSH and CDR2 LQKENI.

The V call is TRBV6-1, the J call TRBJ1-3; no clear D. This CDR3 region has 17 residues. Germline lookup yields CDR1 MNHNS and CDR2 SASEGT. Between the trimmed V and J ends, which lost 3 bases and 0 bases, there was a span of 15 bases. The CDR3 coding sequence is TGTGCCAGCAGTGAGCATGTAGGGCCCGGCTCTGGAAACACCATATATTTT. This translates into CASSEHVGPGSGNTIYF.

The chain couples TRBV7-9 to TRBJ2-1, with 14 bases lining up with TRBD2. V shed 6 bases, J shed 9 bases, and the junction held 7 bases outside the gene matches. This CDR3 is built from 15 residues. Looked up from germline, CDR1 is SEHNR and CDR2 is FQNEAQ (reference sequence). CDR3 sequence (DNA): TGTGCCAGCAGTTCTGGGACTAGCGGGAGTCGTGAGCAGTTCTTC. This gives the protein CASSSGTSGSREQFF.

The rearrangement joins TRBV12-5 to TRBJ2-5; a weak D match, TRBD2 (9 bases). V lost 6 bases to trimming and J lost 5 bases, with 31 bases between them. The germline V gene encodes CDR1 LGHNT and CDR2 FRNRAP. CDR3 size: 19 residues. The CDR3 region is CASGRGQVGSGSLLETQYF. Here the CDR3 DNA reads TGTGCTAGTGGCCGGGGACAGGTCGGTAGCGGGAGCTTGCTGGAGACCCAGTACTTC.